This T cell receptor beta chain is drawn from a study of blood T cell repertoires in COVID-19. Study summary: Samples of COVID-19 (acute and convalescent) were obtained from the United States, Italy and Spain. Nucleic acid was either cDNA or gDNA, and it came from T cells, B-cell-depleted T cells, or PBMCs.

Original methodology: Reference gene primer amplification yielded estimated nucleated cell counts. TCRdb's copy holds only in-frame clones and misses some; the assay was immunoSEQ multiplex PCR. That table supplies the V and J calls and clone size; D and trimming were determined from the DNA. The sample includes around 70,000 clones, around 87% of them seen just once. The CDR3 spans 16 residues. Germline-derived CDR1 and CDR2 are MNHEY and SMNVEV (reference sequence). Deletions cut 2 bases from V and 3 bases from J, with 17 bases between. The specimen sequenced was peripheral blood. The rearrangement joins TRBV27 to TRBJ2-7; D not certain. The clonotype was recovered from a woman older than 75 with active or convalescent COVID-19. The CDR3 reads CASSLPPQWQDYEQYF. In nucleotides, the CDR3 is TGTGCCAGCAGTTTACCCCCGCAGTGGCAGGACTACGAGCAGTACTTC.